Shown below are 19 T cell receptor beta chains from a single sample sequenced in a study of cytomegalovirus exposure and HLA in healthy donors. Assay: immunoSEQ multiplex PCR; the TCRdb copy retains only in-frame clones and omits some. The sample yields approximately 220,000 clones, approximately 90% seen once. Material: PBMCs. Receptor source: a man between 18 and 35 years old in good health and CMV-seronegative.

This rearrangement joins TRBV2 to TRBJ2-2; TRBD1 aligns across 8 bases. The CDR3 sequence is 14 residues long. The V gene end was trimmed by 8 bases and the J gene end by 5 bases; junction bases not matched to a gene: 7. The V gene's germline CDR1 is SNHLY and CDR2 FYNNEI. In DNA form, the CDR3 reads TGTGCCAGCGAGGAGACAGGGGTAACCGGGGAGCTGTTTTTT. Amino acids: CASEETGVTGELFF.

Here the CDR3 DNA reads TGTGCCAGCAGCTTGCAACAGGGCCAAGAGACCCAGTACTTC. Translation gives CASSLQQGQETQYF. The chain joins TRBV11-2 to TRBJ2-5; TRBD1 is a possible D gene (6 bases). The V end was cut by 3 bases, the J end by 1 base, with 9 bases between. CDR1 is SGHAT, CDR2 FQNNGV, per germline. The CDR3 is made up of 14 amino acids.

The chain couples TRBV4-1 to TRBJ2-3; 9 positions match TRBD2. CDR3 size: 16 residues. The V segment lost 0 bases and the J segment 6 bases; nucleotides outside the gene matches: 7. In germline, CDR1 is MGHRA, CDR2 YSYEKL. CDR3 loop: CASSQDSSGRWDTQYF. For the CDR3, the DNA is TGCGCCAGCAGCCAAGATAGTAGCGGGAGATGGGATACGCAGTATTTT.

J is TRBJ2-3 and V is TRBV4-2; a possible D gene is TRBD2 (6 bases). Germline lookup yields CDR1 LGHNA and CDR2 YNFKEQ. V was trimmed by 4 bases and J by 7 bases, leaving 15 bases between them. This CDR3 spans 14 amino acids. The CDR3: CASSLGGPGNTQYF. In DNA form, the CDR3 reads TGTGCCAGCAGCCTTGGAGGGCCGGGTAATACGCAGTATTTT.

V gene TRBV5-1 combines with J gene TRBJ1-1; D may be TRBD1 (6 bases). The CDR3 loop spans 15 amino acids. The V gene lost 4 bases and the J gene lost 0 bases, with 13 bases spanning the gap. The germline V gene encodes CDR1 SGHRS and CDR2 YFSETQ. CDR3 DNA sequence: TGCGCCAGCAGCCAGGACAGTCGCATGAACACTGAAGCTTTCTTT. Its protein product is CASSQDSRMNTEAFF.

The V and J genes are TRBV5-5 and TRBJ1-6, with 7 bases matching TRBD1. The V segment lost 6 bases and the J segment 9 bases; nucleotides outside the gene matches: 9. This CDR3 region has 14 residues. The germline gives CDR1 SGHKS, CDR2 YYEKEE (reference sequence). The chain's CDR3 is CASILDRVGSPLHF. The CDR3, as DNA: TGTGCCAGCATCCTTGACAGGGTCGGTTCACCCCTCCACTTT. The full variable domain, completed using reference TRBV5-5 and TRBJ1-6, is DAGVTQSPTHLIKTRGQQVTLRCSPISGHKSVSWYQQVLGQGPQFIFQYYEKEERGRGNFPDRFSARQFPNYSSELNVNALLLGDSALYLCASILDRVGSPLHFGNGTRLTVT.

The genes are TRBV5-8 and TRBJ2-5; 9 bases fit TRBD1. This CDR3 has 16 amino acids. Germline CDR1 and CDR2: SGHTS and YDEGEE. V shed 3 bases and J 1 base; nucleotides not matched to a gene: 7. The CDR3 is CASSSPGQGVQETQYF. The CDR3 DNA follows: TGTGCCAGCAGCTCACCGGGACAGGGCGTCCAAGAGACCCAGTACTTC. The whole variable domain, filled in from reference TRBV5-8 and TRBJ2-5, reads EAGVTQSPTHLIKTRGQQATLRCSPISGHTSVYWYQQALGLGLQFLLWYDEGEERNRGNFPPRFSGRQFPNYSSELNVNALELEDSALYLCASSSPGQGVQETQYFGPGTRLLVL.

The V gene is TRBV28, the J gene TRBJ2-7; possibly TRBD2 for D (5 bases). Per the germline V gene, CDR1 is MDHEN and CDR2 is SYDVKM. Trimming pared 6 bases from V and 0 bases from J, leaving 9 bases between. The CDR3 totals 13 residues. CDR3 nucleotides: TGTGCCAGCAGGACGGGGAGCTCCTACGAGCAGTACTTC. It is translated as CASRTGSSYEQYF.

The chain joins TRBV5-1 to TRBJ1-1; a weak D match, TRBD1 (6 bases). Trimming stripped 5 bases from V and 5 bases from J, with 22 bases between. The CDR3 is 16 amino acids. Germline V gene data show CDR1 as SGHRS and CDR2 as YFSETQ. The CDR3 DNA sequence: TGCGCCAGCAGTGGGGACACTGGGCTCTTGGGGACTGAAGCTTTCTTT. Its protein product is CASSGDTGLLGTEAFF.

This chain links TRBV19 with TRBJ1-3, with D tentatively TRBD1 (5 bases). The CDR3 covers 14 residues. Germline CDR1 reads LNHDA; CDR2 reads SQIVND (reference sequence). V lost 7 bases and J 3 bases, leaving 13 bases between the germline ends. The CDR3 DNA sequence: TGTGCCAGTACCCTGGGGCGTATTGGAAACACCATATATTTT. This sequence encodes CASTLGRIGNTIYF.

CDR3 DNA: TGTGCCAGCAGCCAAGGGGCAGGGAACACTGAAGCTTTCTTT. This gives the protein CASSQGAGNTEAFF. This chain uses TRBV4-2 with TRBJ1-1; D gene ambiguous. The CDR3 sequence is 14 residues long. Trimming shortened V by 1 base and J by 1 base, and 7 bases separated the two germline ends. Germline CDR1 LGHNA, CDR2 YNFKEQ.

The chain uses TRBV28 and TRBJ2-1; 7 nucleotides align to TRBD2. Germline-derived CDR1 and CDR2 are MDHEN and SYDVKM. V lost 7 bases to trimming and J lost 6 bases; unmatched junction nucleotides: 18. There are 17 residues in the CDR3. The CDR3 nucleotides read TGTGCCAGCAACCCAGACGGGAGGATGTCGCTAGTCAATGAGCAGTTCTTC. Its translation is CASNPDGRMSLVNEQFF.

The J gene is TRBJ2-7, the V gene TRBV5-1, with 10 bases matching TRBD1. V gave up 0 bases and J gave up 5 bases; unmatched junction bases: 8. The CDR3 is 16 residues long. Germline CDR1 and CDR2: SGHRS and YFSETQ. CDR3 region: CASSLEGTGALDEQYF. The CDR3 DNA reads TGCGCCAGCAGCTTGGAGGGGACAGGGGCGCTAGACGAGCAGTACTTC.

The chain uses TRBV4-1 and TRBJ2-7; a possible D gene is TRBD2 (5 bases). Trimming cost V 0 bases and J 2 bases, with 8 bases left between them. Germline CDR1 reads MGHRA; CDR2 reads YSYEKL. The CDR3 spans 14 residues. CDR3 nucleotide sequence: TGCGCCAGCAGCCAAGAAATACTAGCCTACGAGCAGTACTTC. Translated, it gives CASSQEILAYEQYF.

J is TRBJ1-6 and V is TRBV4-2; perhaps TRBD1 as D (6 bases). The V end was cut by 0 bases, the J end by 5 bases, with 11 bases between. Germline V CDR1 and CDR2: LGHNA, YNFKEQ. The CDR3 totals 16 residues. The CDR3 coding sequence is TGTGCCAGCAGCCAAGATCGGGACACGGATAATTCACCCCTCCACTTT. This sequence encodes CASSQDRDTDNSPLHF.

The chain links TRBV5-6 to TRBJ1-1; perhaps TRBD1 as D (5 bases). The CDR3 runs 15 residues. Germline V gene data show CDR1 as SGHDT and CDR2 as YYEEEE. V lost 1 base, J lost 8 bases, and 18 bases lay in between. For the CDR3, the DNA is TGTGCCAGCAGCTTGACACCACCGGGGGTCGGGGAAGCTTTCTTT. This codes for CASSLTPPGVGEAFF.

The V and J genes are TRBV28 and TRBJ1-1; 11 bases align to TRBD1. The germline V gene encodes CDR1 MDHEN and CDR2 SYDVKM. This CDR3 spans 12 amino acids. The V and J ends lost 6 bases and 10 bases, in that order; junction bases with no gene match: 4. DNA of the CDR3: TGTGCCAGCAGCCCGGGACAGGGGGGAGCTTTCTTT. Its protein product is CASSPGQGGAFF.

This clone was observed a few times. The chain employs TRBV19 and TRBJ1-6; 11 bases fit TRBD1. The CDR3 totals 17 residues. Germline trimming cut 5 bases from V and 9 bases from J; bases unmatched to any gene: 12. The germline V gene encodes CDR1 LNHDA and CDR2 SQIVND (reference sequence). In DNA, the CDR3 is TGTGCCAGTAGTCTTCACAAAGGGACAGGGGGTCGTTCACCCCTCCACTTT. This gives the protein CASSLHKGTGGRSPLHF.

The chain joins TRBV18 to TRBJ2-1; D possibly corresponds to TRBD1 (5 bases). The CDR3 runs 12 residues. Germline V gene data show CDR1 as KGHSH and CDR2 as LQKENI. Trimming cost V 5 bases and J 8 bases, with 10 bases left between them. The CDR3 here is CASSIKGDEQFF. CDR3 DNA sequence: TGTGCCAGCTCAATAAAAGGGGATGAGCAGTTCTTC. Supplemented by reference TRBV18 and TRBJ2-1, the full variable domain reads NAGVMQNPRHLVRRRGQEARLRCSPMKGHSHVYWYRQLPEEGLKFMVYLQKENIIDESGMPKERFSAEFPKEGPSILRIQQVVRGDSAAYFCASSIKGDEQFFGPGTRLTVL.